This passage covers 15 T cell receptor beta chains from one sample sequenced in a study of shared clonotypes between healthy human individuals. Generated by immunoSEQ multiplex PCR, the TCRdb table keeps only in-frame clones and is missing some. Among some 660,000 clones listed, around 73% were seen once. The sequencing sample was made of memory CD4+ T cells sorted from blood. The subset: CD45RA-negative fraction. The receptors were sampled from a woman aged 25 to 39 in good health.

This clone was seen only a few times. This sequence joins TRBV7-8 and TRBJ2-3, with a weak D call TRBD2 (6 bases). From germline, CDR1 is SGHVS and CDR2 FQNEAQ. The ends were cut back, 1 base at V and 7 bases at J, with 15 bases in the middle. CDR3 length equals 15 residues. The CDR3 bases are TGTGCCAGCAGCTTAGTGGCGGGATATATGAATACGCAGTATTTT. Translation gives CASSLVAGYMNTQYF.

This clone was detected once. This sequence joins TRBV28 and TRBJ2-7; D is ambiguous. V was trimmed by 3 bases and J by 2 bases, leaving 5 bases between them. The CDR3 totals 12 residues. CDR1 is MDHEN and CDR2 is SYDVKM in the germline V gene. The CDR3 reads CASSFQTYEQYF. The CDR3 coding sequence is TGTGCCAGCAGTTTCCAGACCTACGAGCAGTACTTC.

V is TRBV9 and J is TRBJ2-7, with 14 bases identical to TRBD2. The V and J ends lost 4 bases and 2 bases, in that order; junction bases with no gene match: 11. The length of the CDR3 is 18 residues. CDR1 SGDLS and CDR2 YYNGEE come from the germline V gene. CDR3 in amino acids: CASSRTSGRPGGTYEQYF. DNA of the CDR3: TGTGCCAGCAGCCGGACTAGCGGGAGGCCCGGGGGTACCTACGAGCAGTACTTC.

This chain uses TRBV19 with TRBJ2-3; D is unresolved. Trimming removed 3 bases from V and 5 bases from J, with 3 bases in between. This CDR3 contains 11 residues. From germline, CDR1 is LNHDA and CDR2 SQIVND (reference sequence). The CDR3 DNA follows: TGTGCCAGTAGTATTCTAGATACGCAGTATTTT. Its protein is CASSILDTQYF.

This clone was recorded once. The CDR3 bases are TGTGCCAGCAGGCTTATGGTGGGAGGGGTCACTGAAGCTTTCTTT. It specifies CASRLMVGGVTEAFF. V and J are TRBV28 and TRBJ1-1, with D maybe TRBD1 (5 bases). The germline CDR1 and CDR2 sequences are MDHEN and SYDVKM. Between the trimmed V and J ends, which lost 6 bases and 4 bases, there was a span of 18 bases. This CDR3 has 15 residues.

The chain combines TRBV6-6 with TRBJ2-5; D gene uncertain. The germline CDR1 and CDR2 sequences are MNHNY and SVGAGI (reference sequence). The length of the CDR3 is 14 residues. Trimming stripped 4 bases from V and 4 bases from J, with 13 bases between. The CDR3 spells CASSSEGFGETQYF. The CDR3 bases are TGTGCCAGCAGTTCCGAAGGGTTTGGAGAGACCCAGTACTTC.

The chain combines TRBV2 with TRBJ1-5; D remains ambiguous. This CDR3 is built from 12 residues. V was pared by 6 bases and J by 10 bases, with 13 bases between. Germline V gene data show CDR1 as SNHLY and CDR2 as FYNNEI. The CDR3 DNA reads TGTGCCAGCAGACGGGTTGGGGAACCCCAGCATTTT. Its translation: CASRRVGEPQHF.

The rearrangement links TRBV5-4 to TRBJ2-5; D remains unclear. CDR3 length: 14 amino acids. The germline gives CDR1 SGHNT, CDR2 YYREEE (reference sequence). Trimming shortened V by 0 bases and J by 3 bases, and 9 bases separated the two germline ends. The chain's CDR3 is CASSLGRGEETQYF. DNA for the CDR3: TGTGCCAGCAGCTTGGGCCGTGGGGAAGAGACCCAGTACTTC.

This rearrangement joins TRBV30 to TRBJ1-6; D remains ambiguous. This CDR3 contains 14 residues. CDR1 and CDR2 (germline): GTSNPN, SVGIG (reference sequence). With 1 base removed from V and 7 bases from J, the gap between germline ends came to 11 bases. The CDR3 loop reads CAWSGAGGNSPLHF. In DNA, the CDR3 is TGTGCCTGGAGTGGGGCCGGCGGCAATTCACCCCTCCACTTT.

V and J are TRBV2 and TRBJ2-5; D might be TRBD2 (5 bases). There are 15 residues in the CDR3. Germline CDR1 is SNHLY and CDR2 is FYNNEI. V was clipped by 4 bases and J by 5 bases, with 17 bases between them. As DNA, the CDR3 is TGTGCCAGCAGTGGGAGGTCGAGCGGACGGGAGACCCAGTACTTC. Its protein is CASSGRSSGRETQYF.

V is TRBV9 and J is TRBJ2-5, with D possibly called TRBD1 or TRBD2 (5 bases each). CDR3 size: 15 residues. V was cut by 4 bases and J by 4 bases, with 17 bases left in between. The germline CDR1 and CDR2 sequences are SGDLS and YYNGEE. The CDR3 loop is CASSTTRGVAETQYF. The CDR3 region has the DNA TGTGCCAGCAGCACAACAAGGGGAGTAGCAGAGACCCAGTACTTC.

V usage is TRBV28 and J usage is TRBJ1-5; TRBD1 matches at 11 bases. V lost 8 bases to trimming and J lost 6 bases; unmatched junction nucleotides: 9. There are 15 residues in the CDR3. Germline CDR1 and CDR2: MDHEN and SYDVKM. CDR3 sequence: CASGRGQGAIQPQHF. The DNA for the CDR3 is TGTGCCAGCGGTAGAGGACAGGGGGCTATTCAGCCCCAGCATTTT.

This clone turned up a few times. The chain uses TRBV19 and TRBJ1-5, with a tentative D call TRBD1 (5 bases). The CDR3 length is 14 residues. Trimming removed 5 bases from V and 0 bases from J, with 8 bases in between. Germline V gene sequence: CDR1 LNHDA, CDR2 SQIVND (reference sequence). In DNA, the CDR3 is TGTGCCAGTAGTCGACAGATTAGCAATCAGCCCCAGCATTTT. This gives the protein CASSRQISNQPQHF.

As to this clone: This could be a read error, since a much larger clone is one nucleotide away. The sample carries other DNA sequences with the same CDR3. The chain combines TRBV2 with TRBJ2-5; D gene ambiguous. Trimming left V 2 bases short and J 5 bases short, with 6 bases between. The CDR3 is 12 amino acids. Looked up from germline, CDR1 is SNHLY and CDR2 is FYNNEI. The CDR3 spells CASSERRETQYF. CDR3 sequence (DNA): TGTGCCAGCAGTGAACGCCGGGAGACCCAGTACTTC.

This clone was seen a few times. V usage is TRBV10-1 and J usage is TRBJ2-3; D unresolved. This CDR3 spans 11 amino acids. V was trimmed by 2 bases and J by 4 bases, leaving 1 base between them. From germline, CDR1 is WNHNN and CDR2 SYGVQD (reference sequence). In DNA form, the CDR3 reads TGCGCCAGCAGTGAGGCAGATACGCAGTATTTT. As protein: CASSEADTQYF.